The subject of this entry is one T cell receptor beta chain. This sample stems from a study of T cell changes during pregnancy in multiple sclerosis. Generated by immunoSEQ multiplex PCR, the TCRdb table keeps only in-frame clones and is missing some. The sample shows roughly 100,000 clones, roughly 93% of them seen only once. The germline V and J ends were trimmed by 3 bases and 0 bases, with 10 bases remaining between them. This CDR3 spans 14 amino acids. Germline CDR1 and CDR2: SGDLS and YYNGEE. The chain joins TRBV9 to TRBJ2-7; tentatively, D is TRBD1 (6 bases). The source of this sequence is a female donor with multiple sclerosis, enrolled in a pregnancy study. The sample here was peripheral blood, taken after pregnancy. CDR3 loop: CASSGQDASYEQYF. DNA for the CDR3: TGTGCCAGCAGCGGACAGGACGCCTCCTACGAGCAGTACTTC.